This TCR beta chain was documented in a study of T cell repertoires in cytomegalovirus infection. TCRdb redid the calling of the reads with MiXCR, one entry per CDR3 protein. Of tens of thousands of distinct CDR3 sequences in the sample, around 18% were seen once. Findings of the study overall: HLA-C-restricted CMV clonotypes gave the most frequent clonotype in two of eight donors.

Germline CDR1 reads MDHEN; CDR2 reads SYDVKM. This CDR3 is built from 14 residues. The V and J ends lost 5 bases and 8 bases respectively, with 18 bases between them. For this clonotype: The antigen is not known.

This material consisted of CD8+ T cells from cultured PBMCs, taken from culture after CMV antigen stimulation. The sequence derives from a human donor in good health (CMV status not recorded). Some clones in this sample may be carry-over from other donors' samples. The chain combines TRBV28 with TRBJ1-2, with D maybe TRBD1 (5 bases). CDR3 protein: CASSATRVSGGYTF. The CDR3 DNA reads TGTGCCAGCAGTGCAACCAGGGTGTCGGGCGGCTACACCTTC.